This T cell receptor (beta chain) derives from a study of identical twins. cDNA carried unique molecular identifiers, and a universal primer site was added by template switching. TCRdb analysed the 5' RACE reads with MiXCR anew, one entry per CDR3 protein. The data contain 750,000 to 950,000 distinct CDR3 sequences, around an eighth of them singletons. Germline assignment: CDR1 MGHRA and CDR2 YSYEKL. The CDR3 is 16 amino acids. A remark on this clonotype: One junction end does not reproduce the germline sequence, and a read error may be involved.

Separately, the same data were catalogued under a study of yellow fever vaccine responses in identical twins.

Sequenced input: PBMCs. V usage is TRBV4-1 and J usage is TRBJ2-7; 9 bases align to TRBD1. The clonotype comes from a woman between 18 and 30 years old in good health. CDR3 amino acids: CATSHATGTGTYEQYF. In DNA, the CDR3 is TGCGCCACCAGCCATGCAACCGGGACAGGGACCTACGAGCAGTACTTC.